This T cell receptor beta chain was retrieved from a study of blood T cell repertoires in COVID-19. This table comes from immunoSEQ multiplex PCR, and its TCRdb copy is limited to in-frame clones, with some not included. The profile shows nearly 50,000 clones, more than 75% of them singletons. This CDR3 contains 14 residues. V gave up 1 base and J gave up 7 bases; unmatched junction bases: 3. From germline, CDR1 is SGHNT and CDR2 YYREEE (reference sequence). J is TRBJ2-3 and V is TRBV5-4; 10 bases are a match to TRBD2. The clonotype originates from a woman aged 55-70 years with acute or convalescent COVID-19. The source material was peripheral blood. CDR3 residues: CASSLSGGVNTQYF. DNA for the CDR3: TGTGCCAGCAGCTTGAGCGGGGGGGTAAATACGCAGTATTTT.